This T cell receptor beta chain was recovered during a study of OX40 agonist ivuxolimab in advanced cancers. Study-level information: With a range of roughly 20 to 79, age averaged approximately 55 years, and around 83% were male. Overall study results and limits: Some of the lowest clonal expansion was seen in partial responders at 0.1-3.0 mg/kg.

Autoimmune disease history or systemic immunosuppression led to patient exclusion. At cycle 4 day 1, cycle 7 day 1, and baseline, blood was sampled. Here immunoSEQ multiplex PCR was the method, and the copy in TCRdb shows in-frame clones only, minus some. There are 57,000 or so clones in the sample; approximately 86% occur only once, and nearly 0.9% lies in the top ten. This clone has only one observation. Its matching antigen is unknown. Per germline, CDR1 SGHVS and CDR2 FQNEAQ. The V gene end was trimmed by 3 bases and the J gene end by 2 bases; junction bases not matched to a gene: 6. The CDR3 length is 15 residues.

This chain links TRBV7-8 with TRBJ1-1; 7 bases map to TRBD1. The specimen was CD4+ or CD8+ T cells sorted from blood, collected in a trial of the OX40 agonist ivuxolimab. The source of this sequence is an adult with an advanced solid tumor such as melanoma, head and neck, liver or kidney cancer. CDR3 bases: TGTGCCAGCAGCTTCACAGGGGCCACTAACACTGAAGCTTTCTTT. Translation: CASSFTGATNTEAFF.